The 5 T cell receptor beta chains reported below all come from one sample, sequenced in a study of OX40 agonist ivuxolimab in advanced cancers. Method: immunoSEQ multiplex PCR; TCRdb's copy keeps in-frame clones and lacks some. The data contain about 110,000 clones, more than 70% of them singletons. Source: CD4+ or CD8+ T cells sorted from blood, taken in a trial of the OX40 agonist ivuxolimab. Receptor source: an adult with an advanced solid tumor such as melanoma, head and neck, liver or kidney cancer.

The chain couples TRBV6-6 to TRBJ2-7, with D possibly being TRBD1 or TRBD2 (5 bases each). V gave up 8 bases and J gave up 3 bases, with 20 bases separating them. Germline V gene lookup returns CDR1 MNHNY and CDR2 SVGAGI (reference sequence). This CDR3 is built from 15 residues. The DNA of the CDR3 is TGTGCCAGCGCTTTTCCAGGGAGCAACGACTACGAGCAGTACTTC. Translation gives CASAFPGSNDYEQYF.

The chain couples TRBV27 to TRBJ2-3, with 9 nucleotides matching TRBD2. CDR1 is MNHEY, CDR2 SMNVEV, per germline (reference sequence). CDR3 length: 16 amino acids. Germline trimming cut 2 bases from V and 2 bases from J; bases unmatched to any gene: 5. This CDR3 reads CASSLLRGGFTDTQYF. CDR3 DNA: TGTGCCAGCAGTTTACTGCGGGGGGGGTTCACAGATACGCAGTATTTT.

This chain links TRBV28 with TRBJ2-1; D is perhaps TRBD1 or TRBD2 (5 bases each). CDR3 length: 16 residues. CDR1 MDHEN and CDR2 SYDVKM come from the germline V gene. V was clipped by 2 bases and J by 8 bases, with 19 bases between them. The CDR3 protein is CASSLPSREYWYEQFF. The CDR3 coding sequence is TGTGCCAGCAGTTTACCCTCCAGGGAGTACTGGTATGAGCAGTTCTTC.

A note on this clone: This CDR3 is also generated by other DNA sequences in the sample. The chain couples TRBV27 to TRBJ1-2; 8 bases map to TRBD1. This CDR3 is 13 amino acids long. Germline V gene lookup returns CDR1 MNHEY and CDR2 SMNVEV (reference sequence). J lost 4 bases, V lost 5 bases, and 3 bases had no gene match. The CDR3 spells CASSPTGAYGYTF. The CDR3 coding sequence is TGTGCCAGCAGTCCGACAGGGGCCTATGGCTACACCTTC.

The rearrangement links TRBV28 to TRBJ2-5; unclear D gene. Germline lookup yields CDR1 MDHEN and CDR2 SYDVKM. The CDR3 totals 12 residues. V lost 6 bases and J lost 3, with 8 bases in between. The CDR3 loop is CASRFTKETQYF. As DNA, the CDR3 is TGTGCCAGCAGGTTTACAAAAGAGACCCAGTACTTC.